Given below is one TCR beta chain in context. Its antigen is not known. The data were obtained in a study of T cell responses to AZD1222 COVID-19 vaccine. The ends lost 4 bases at V and 0 bases at J; junction bases unmatched: 5. The germline V gene has CDR1 LGHNA and CDR2 YSLEER. CDR3 length equals 15 residues. Findings of the study overall: The peak T cell response came first, and repertoires were sampled only after it.

The data were produced by immunoSEQ multiplex PCR, yet TCRdb's version contains in-frame clones alone and is incomplete. The sample lists around 260,000 clones, approximately 95% seen once, with less than 0.6% in the top ten. The rearrangement joins TRBV4-3 to TRBJ2-5, with TRBD1 identical over 7 bases. The clonotype comes from an adult in good health. The sequences come from peripheral blood, collected on day 0 of AZD1222 vaccination. For the CDR3, the DNA is TGCGCCAGCAGCCCATTGGACAGGTACCAAGAGACCCAGTACTTC. Residues: CASSPLDRYQETQYF.